This T cell receptor (beta chain) derives from a study of a mutant IDH1 vaccine in newly diagnosed glioma. Study conclusions and caveats: It seemed that pseudoprogression was not linked to changes in the top peripheral T cell clonotypes.

A remark on this clone: Antigen: not known.

Produced via immunoSEQ multiplex PCR; TCRdb's table is partial and in-frame only. The profile covers 55,000 to 65,000 clones, with 75% appearing a single time and 5.3% taken by the ten largest. The V gene end was trimmed by 3 bases and the J gene end by 4 bases; junction bases not matched to a gene: 8. This CDR3 is built from 15 residues. The germline V gene encodes CDR1 SGDLS and CDR2 YYNGEE. Noted time point: week 47, end of study. The content of each vaccine dose was 300 ug of mutant IDH1 20-mer peptide, and topical imiquimod accompanied it. The chain couples TRBV9 to TRBJ1-1, with 8 positions matching TRBD1. This receptor was obtained from a man in his forties or fifties with glioma. The starting material was PBMCs, obtained from a glioma patient whose treatment included an IDH1 peptide vaccine. The CDR3 reads CASSESDRAGTEAFF. The CDR3 DNA reads as TGTGCCAGCAGCGAATCGGACAGGGCAGGCACTGAAGCTTTCTTT.